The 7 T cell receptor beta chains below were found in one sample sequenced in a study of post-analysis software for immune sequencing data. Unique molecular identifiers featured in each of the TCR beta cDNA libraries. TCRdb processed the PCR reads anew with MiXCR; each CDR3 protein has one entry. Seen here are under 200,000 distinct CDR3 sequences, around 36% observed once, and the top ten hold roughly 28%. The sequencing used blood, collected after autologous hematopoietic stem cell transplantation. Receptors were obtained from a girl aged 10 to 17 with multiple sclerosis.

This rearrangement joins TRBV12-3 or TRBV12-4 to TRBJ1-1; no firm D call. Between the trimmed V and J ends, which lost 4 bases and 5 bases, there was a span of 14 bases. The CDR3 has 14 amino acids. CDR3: CASSSLGPGTEAFF. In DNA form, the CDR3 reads TGTGCCAGCAGTTCCCTAGGCCCGGGGACTGAAGCTTTCTTT.

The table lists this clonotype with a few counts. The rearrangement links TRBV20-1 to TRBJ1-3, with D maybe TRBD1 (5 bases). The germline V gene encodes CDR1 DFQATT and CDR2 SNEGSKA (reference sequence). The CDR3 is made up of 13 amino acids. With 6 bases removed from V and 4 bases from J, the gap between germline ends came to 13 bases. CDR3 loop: CSAVGADGNTIYF. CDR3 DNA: TGCAGTGCCGTAGGGGCAGACGGAAACACCATATATTTT.

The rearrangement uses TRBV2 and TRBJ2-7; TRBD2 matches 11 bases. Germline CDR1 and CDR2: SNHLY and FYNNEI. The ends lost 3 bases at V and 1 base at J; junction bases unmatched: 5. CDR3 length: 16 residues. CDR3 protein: CASSETSGIGSYEQYF. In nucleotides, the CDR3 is TGTGCCAGCAGTGAGACTAGCGGGATTGGATCCTACGAGCAGTACTTC.

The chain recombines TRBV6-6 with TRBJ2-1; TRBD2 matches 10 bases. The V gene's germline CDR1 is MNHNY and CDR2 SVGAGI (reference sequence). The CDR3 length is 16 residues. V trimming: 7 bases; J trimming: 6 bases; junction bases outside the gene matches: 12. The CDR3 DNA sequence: TGTGCCAGCACCACTAGCGGGACGGGGGGTTCCAATGAGCAGTTCTTC. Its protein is CASTTSGTGGSNEQFF.

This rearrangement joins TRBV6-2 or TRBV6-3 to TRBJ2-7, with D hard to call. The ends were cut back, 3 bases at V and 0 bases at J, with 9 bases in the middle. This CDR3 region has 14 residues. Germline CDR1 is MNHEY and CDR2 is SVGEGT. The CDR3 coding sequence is TGTGCCAGCAGTTATTCCTTGCCCTCCTACGAGCAGTACTTC. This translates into CASSYSLPSYEQYF.

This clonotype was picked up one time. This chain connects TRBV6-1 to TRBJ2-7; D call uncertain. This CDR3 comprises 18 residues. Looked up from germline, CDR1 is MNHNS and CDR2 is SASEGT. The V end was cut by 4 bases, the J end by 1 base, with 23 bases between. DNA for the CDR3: TGTGCCAGCAGTGGGGAAGGCCCCACTGCCAAGTATTCCTACGAGCAGTACTTC. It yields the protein CASSGEGPTAKYSYEQYF.

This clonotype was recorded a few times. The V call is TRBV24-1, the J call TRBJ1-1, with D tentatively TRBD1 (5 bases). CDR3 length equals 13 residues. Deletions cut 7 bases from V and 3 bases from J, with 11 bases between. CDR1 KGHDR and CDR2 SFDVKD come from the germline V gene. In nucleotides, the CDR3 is TGTGCCACCAGAGGAGCGGGGCACACTGAAGCTTTCTTT. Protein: CATRGAGHTEAFF.